This passage covers 29 T cell receptor beta chains from one sample sequenced in a study of T cell responses to AZD1222 COVID-19 vaccine. Profiled with immunoSEQ multiplex PCR; TCRdb holds only in-frame clones, not every one. The data hold 100,000 or so clones, with 80% to 90% observed a single time. The sample consisted of peripheral blood, taken on day 0 of AZD1222 vaccination. The receptors derive from an adult in good health.

The chain carries TRBV7-2 and TRBJ2-3; D gene ambiguous. Trimming stripped 5 bases from V and 2 bases from J, with 17 bases between. Germline lookup yields CDR1 SGHTA and CDR2 FQGNSA. The CDR3 totals 16 residues. The CDR3 bases are TGTGCCAGCAGCCCCGGAGTATTGGCTTACACAGATACGCAGTATTTT. Translated: CASSPGVLAYTDTQYF.

The chain couples TRBV5-6 to TRBJ2-2, with a weak D call TRBD1 (5 bases). The V end was cut by 1 base, the J end by 6 bases, with 13 bases between. The CDR3 runs to 15 residues. Germline V gene data show CDR1 as SGHDT and CDR2 as YYEEEE. The CDR3 here is CASSLQGRVAGELFF. The DNA for the CDR3 is TGTGCCAGCAGCTTGCAGGGAAGAGTGGCCGGGGAGCTGTTTTTT.

The V call is TRBV28, the J call TRBJ1-1; D not resolved. CDR1 is MDHEN and CDR2 is SYDVKM in the germline V gene. Trimming took off 6 bases at V and 5 bases at J, with 16 bases between the two ends. The CDR3 covers 14 residues. This CDR3 reads CASSMYGSMTEAFF. The CDR3 DNA reads as TGTGCCAGCAGCATGTATGGCAGTATGACTGAAGCTTTCTTT.

CDR3 nucleotide sequence: TGTGCCAGCAGTTACTCGATTCCTAGCGGGAGTGGAGAGACCCAGTACTTC. Translation: CASSYSIPSGSGETQYF. This rearrangement joins TRBV6-2 or TRBV6-3 to TRBJ2-5; the match to TRBD2 covers 10 bases. The CDR3 extends over 17 amino acids. Looked up from germline, CDR1 is MNHEY and CDR2 is SVGEGT. J was trimmed by 4 bases and V by 0 bases; bases with no gene match: 8.

CDR3 sequence reads: CAWSPIGANAFF. The DNA for the CDR3 is TGTGCCTGGAGCCCTATAGGGGCGAACGCTTTCTTT. This chain links TRBV30 with TRBJ1-1; TRBD1 might be the D (5 bases). Trimming took 3 bases from V and 11 from J, leaving 16 bases between them. The CDR3 contains 12 residues. CDR1 is GTSNPN, CDR2 SVGIG, per germline (reference sequence).

This rearrangement joins TRBV3-1 (or the pseudogene TRBV3-2) to TRBJ2-1; D is possibly TRBD1 or TRBD2 (5 bases each). V was shortened by 0 bases and J by 0 bases, with 9 bases between the two germline ends. The CDR3 is made up of 16 amino acids. Looked up from germline, CDR1 is LGHDT and CDR2 is YNNKEL (reference sequence). The CDR3 bases are TGTGCCAGCAGCCAAGATGCAGGGAGCTCCTACAATGAGCAGTTCTTC. As protein: CASSQDAGSSYNEQFF.

The rearrangement joins TRBV28 to TRBJ2-3, with TRBD2 matching 8 bases. V dropped 7 bases and J dropped 7; count of bases not matched to a gene: 10. This CDR3 is built from 14 residues. Germline CDR1 MDHEN, CDR2 SYDVKM. The CDR3 spells CASIDGRVGYTQYF. DNA for the CDR3: TGTGCCAGCATTGACGGGAGGGTTGGGTATACGCAGTATTTT.

The chain is built from TRBV2 and TRBJ1-5; TRBD1 matches at 8 bases. The CDR3 is 15 residues long. Germline-derived CDR1 and CDR2 are SNHLY and FYNNEI. J lost 0 bases, V lost 7 bases, and 5 bases had no gene match. In nucleotides, the CDR3 is TGTGCCAGCAAAGACAGGGGCACTAGCAATCAGCCCCAGCATTTT. It yields the protein CASKDRGTSNQPQHF.

A few counts support this clone. The chain couples TRBV6-2 or TRBV6-3 to TRBJ2-7; 10 positions match TRBD2. The CDR3 runs to 16 residues. The V segment lost 2 bases and the J segment 5 bases; nucleotides outside the gene matches: 9. Germline lookup yields CDR1 MNHEY and CDR2 SVGEGT. The CDR3 protein is CASSYLSGRPDDEQYF. Here the CDR3 DNA reads TGTGCCAGCAGTTACCTTAGCGGGAGGCCCGACGACGAGCAGTACTTC.

This clone was recorded once. The rearrangement joins TRBV13 to TRBJ2-1, with 7 bases aligning to TRBD1. J lost 4 bases, V lost 5 bases, and 8 bases had no gene match. Germline-derived CDR1 and CDR2 are PRHDT and FYEKMQ (reference sequence). This CDR3 comprises 15 residues. The CDR3 DNA reads as TGTGCCAGCAGCCGTGCTGGACAGGTATACAATGAGCAGTTCTTC. Its protein is CASSRAGQVYNEQFF.

This chain links TRBV2 with TRBJ2-1; 9 bases are a match to TRBD2. With 5 bases clipped from V and 5 bases from J, the junction kept 13 bases outside the gene matches. Per germline, CDR1 SNHLY and CDR2 FYNNEI. The CDR3 runs 17 residues. The DNA for the CDR3 is TGTGCCAGCAGTTCGTTAATTGCGGGAGGGCCCCACAATGAGCAGTTCTTC. Encoded protein: CASSSLIAGGPHNEQFF.

This chain links TRBV5-8 with TRBJ2-1, with 13 positions matching TRBD2. Germline loops: CDR1 SGHTS, CDR2 YDEGEE. CDR3 length equals 17 residues. V gave up 1 base and J gave up 10 bases; unmatched junction bases: 11. For the CDR3, the DNA is TGTGCCAGCAGCTTGTGGGGACTAGCGGGGAACACATTGGAGCAGTTCTTC. Protein product: CASSLWGLAGNTLEQFF.

The chain joins TRBV9 to TRBJ1-5; 7 bases agree with TRBD1. Trimming cost V 0 bases and J 5 bases; bases outside gene matches: 5. This CDR3 spans 15 amino acids. Germline-derived CDR1 and CDR2 are SGDLS and YYNGEE. CDR3 nucleotide sequence: TGTGCCAGCAGCGTAGGGCAGGGGGGCGATCAGCCCCAGCATTTT. The encoded protein is CASSVGQGGDQPQHF.

The V gene is TRBV20-1, the J gene TRBJ2-5; no definite D call. The CDR3 totals 12 residues. The germline V and J ends were trimmed by 3 bases and 5 bases, with 10 bases remaining between them. Germline CDR1 and CDR2: DFQATT and SNEGSKA (reference sequence). The CDR3 spells CSASESGETQYF. As DNA, the CDR3 is TGCAGTGCTAGTGAGTCCGGGGAGACCCAGTACTTC.

This chain connects TRBV6-6 to TRBJ1-3; the D gene is possibly TRBD1 (5 bases). In germline, CDR1 is MNHNY, CDR2 SVGAGI (reference sequence). V shed 0 bases and J shed 4 bases, with 10 bases lying between them. CDR3 length: 15 residues. For the CDR3, the DNA is TGTGCCAGCAGTTACTCGGGGACGGACGGAAACACCATATATTTT. Translation: CASSYSGTDGNTIYF.

The V and J genes are TRBV4-2 and TRBJ2-3; the match to TRBD2 covers 8 bases. The CDR3 runs 17 residues. Unmatched junction bases numbered 10, after V lost 0 bases and J lost 5 bases. CDR1 and CDR2 (germline): LGHNA, YNFKEQ. CDR3 region: CASSQEGAELAGDTQYF. The CDR3 DNA sequence: TGTGCCAGCAGCCAAGAAGGGGCCGAGCTAGCGGGAGATACGCAGTATTTT.

This clone was recorded only once. The J gene is TRBJ2-2, the V gene TRBV9; possible D gene TRBD2, 5 bases. The V end was cut by 3 bases, the J end by 7 bases, with 16 bases between. Germline CDR1 is SGDLS and CDR2 is YYNGEE. This CDR3 has 15 residues. The chain's CDR3 is CASSALEGLGGELFF. For the CDR3, the DNA is TGTGCCAGCAGCGCCCTTGAGGGCCTAGGCGGGGAGCTGTTTTTT.

V gene TRBV28 combines with J gene TRBJ2-2; possibly TRBD2 for D (6 bases). The CDR3 sequence is 17 residues long. CDR1 MDHEN and CDR2 SYDVKM come from the germline V gene. V shed 6 bases and J shed 4 bases, with 21 bases lying between them. CDR3 sequence (DNA): TGTGCCAGCAGCCGTGCGGGACGGGGAGAGGGCACCGGGGAGCTGTTTTTT. This translates into CASSRAGRGEGTGELFF.

This chain joins TRBV5-4 and TRBJ1-3; TRBD1 might be the D (5 bases). Germline assignment: CDR1 SGHNT and CDR2 YYREEE (reference sequence). V gave up 3 bases and J gave up 4 bases, with 14 bases separating them. CDR3 size: 15 residues. CDR3 loop: CASSSREGSGNTIYF. The CDR3 nucleotides read TGTGCCAGCAGCTCCCGAGAGGGGTCGGGAAACACCATATATTTT.

The V call is TRBV18, the J call TRBJ2-5, with D possibly being TRBD2 (6 bases). Per germline, CDR1 KGHSH and CDR2 LQKENI. The CDR3 has 15 amino acids. V shed 4 bases and J shed 5 bases, with 17 bases lying between them. CDR3 coding DNA: TGTGCCAGCTCACTATACCGGGACGGAGGGGAGACCCAGTACTTC. Translation: CASSLYRDGGETQYF.

The J gene is TRBJ2-7, the V gene TRBV5-8; D may correspond to TRBD1 or TRBD2 (5 bases each). Trimming shortened V by 2 bases and J by 6 bases, and 15 bases separated the two germline ends. This CDR3 region has 14 residues. CDR1 is SGHTS, CDR2 YDEGEE, per germline. Written as DNA, the CDR3 is TGTGCCAGCAGCTTCGGGGCAGTAAAGTCCGAGCAGTACTTC. This encodes CASSFGAVKSEQYF.

The V call is TRBV6-5, the J call TRBJ2-7; the match to TRBD2 covers 7 bases. J gave up 6 bases and V 7 bases, and 15 bases lay outside the gene matches. The CDR3 extends over 15 amino acids. Per the germline V gene, CDR1 is MNHEY and CDR2 is SVGAGI. Here the CDR3 DNA reads TGTGCCAGCAACCTCGAGCGGGGAGGGCCGGGCGAGCAGTACTTC. Its protein is CASNLERGGPGEQYF.

The chain recombines TRBV24-1 with TRBJ2-3; D tentatively reads TRBD1 or TRBD2 (6 bases each). Trimming cost V 8 bases and J 2 bases, with 10 bases left between them. The CDR3 is made up of 13 amino acids. Germline V gene sequence: CDR1 KGHDR, CDR2 SFDVKD. The DNA for the CDR3 is TGTGCCACCAAGGGGGGTCCCACAGATACGCAGTATTTT. It specifies CATKGGPTDTQYF.

The chain carries TRBV19 and TRBJ2-1; D uncertain. Germline V lookup: CDR1 LNHDA, CDR2 SQIVND (reference sequence). The CDR3 has 13 amino acids. The V end was cut by 2 bases, the J end by 14 bases, with 16 bases between. The CDR3 DNA is TGTGCCAGTAGTATAACGCGGCTGGCGGAAAAGTTCTTC. It specifies CASSITRLAEKFF.

The chain carries TRBV2 and TRBJ1-6, with 8 bases that match TRBD1. The germline V gene has CDR1 SNHLY and CDR2 FYNNEI. With 6 bases clipped from V and 2 bases from J, the junction kept 12 bases outside the gene matches. The CDR3 totals 18 residues. This CDR3 is CASRGLRQGSTYNSPLHF. The CDR3 bases are TGTGCCAGCAGGGGACTCCGACAGGGGAGTACCTATAATTCACCCCTCCACTTT.

The J gene is TRBJ2-1, the V gene TRBV3-1 (or the pseudogene TRBV3-2); 11 bases map to TRBD2. Germline CDR1 and CDR2: LGHDT and YNNKEL (reference sequence). The CDR3 has 15 amino acids. V gave up 0 bases and J gave up 16 bases; unmatched junction bases: 11. The CDR3 nucleotides read TGTGCCAGCAGCCAAGATTATGGTAGCGGGAGGGCCGTCTTCTTC. Amino acids: CASSQDYGSGRAVFF.

This clone turned up a few times. V is TRBV18 and J is TRBJ2-1; TRBD1 might be the D (5 bases). The length of the CDR3 is 13 residues. The germline CDR1 and CDR2 sequences are KGHSH and LQKENI. Trimming took 8 bases from V and 7 from J, leaving 15 bases between them. This chain's CDR3 is CASTRTAGNEQFF. The CDR3 region has the DNA TGTGCCAGCACCCGAACGGCAGGGAATGAGCAGTTCTTC.

V is TRBV27 and J is TRBJ1-4, with TRBD1 as a possible D gene (6 bases). Germline V CDR1 and CDR2: MNHEY, SMNVEV (reference sequence). The CDR3 runs 14 residues. The V and J ends lost 4 bases and 0 bases respectively, with 6 bases between them. CDR3 residues: CASSSGATNEKLFF. In nucleotides, the CDR3 is TGTGCCAGCAGTTCAGGGGCAACTAATGAAAAACTGTTTTTT.

The V gene is TRBV6-5, the J gene TRBJ1-1; the match to TRBD1 covers 7 bases. J was trimmed by 6 bases and V by 6 bases; bases with no gene match: 7. Per germline, CDR1 MNHEY and CDR2 SVGAGI. This CDR3 comprises 13 residues. The CDR3 protein is CASSRGRSAEAFF. The CDR3, as DNA: TGTGCCAGCAGCAGGGGGAGAAGCGCTGAAGCTTTCTTT.